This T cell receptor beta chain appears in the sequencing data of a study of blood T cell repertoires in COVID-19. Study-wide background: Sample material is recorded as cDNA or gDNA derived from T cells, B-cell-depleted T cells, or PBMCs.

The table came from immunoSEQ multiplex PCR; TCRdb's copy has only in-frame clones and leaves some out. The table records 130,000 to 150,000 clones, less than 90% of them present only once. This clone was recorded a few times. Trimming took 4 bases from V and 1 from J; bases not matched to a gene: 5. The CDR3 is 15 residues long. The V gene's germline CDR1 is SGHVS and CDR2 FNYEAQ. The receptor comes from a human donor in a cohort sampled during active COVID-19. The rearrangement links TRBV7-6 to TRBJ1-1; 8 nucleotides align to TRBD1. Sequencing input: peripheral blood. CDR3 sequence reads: CASSSRGQKNTEAFF. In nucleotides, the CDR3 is TGTGCCAGCAGCTCCAGGGGGCAGAAGAACACTGAAGCTTTCTTT.